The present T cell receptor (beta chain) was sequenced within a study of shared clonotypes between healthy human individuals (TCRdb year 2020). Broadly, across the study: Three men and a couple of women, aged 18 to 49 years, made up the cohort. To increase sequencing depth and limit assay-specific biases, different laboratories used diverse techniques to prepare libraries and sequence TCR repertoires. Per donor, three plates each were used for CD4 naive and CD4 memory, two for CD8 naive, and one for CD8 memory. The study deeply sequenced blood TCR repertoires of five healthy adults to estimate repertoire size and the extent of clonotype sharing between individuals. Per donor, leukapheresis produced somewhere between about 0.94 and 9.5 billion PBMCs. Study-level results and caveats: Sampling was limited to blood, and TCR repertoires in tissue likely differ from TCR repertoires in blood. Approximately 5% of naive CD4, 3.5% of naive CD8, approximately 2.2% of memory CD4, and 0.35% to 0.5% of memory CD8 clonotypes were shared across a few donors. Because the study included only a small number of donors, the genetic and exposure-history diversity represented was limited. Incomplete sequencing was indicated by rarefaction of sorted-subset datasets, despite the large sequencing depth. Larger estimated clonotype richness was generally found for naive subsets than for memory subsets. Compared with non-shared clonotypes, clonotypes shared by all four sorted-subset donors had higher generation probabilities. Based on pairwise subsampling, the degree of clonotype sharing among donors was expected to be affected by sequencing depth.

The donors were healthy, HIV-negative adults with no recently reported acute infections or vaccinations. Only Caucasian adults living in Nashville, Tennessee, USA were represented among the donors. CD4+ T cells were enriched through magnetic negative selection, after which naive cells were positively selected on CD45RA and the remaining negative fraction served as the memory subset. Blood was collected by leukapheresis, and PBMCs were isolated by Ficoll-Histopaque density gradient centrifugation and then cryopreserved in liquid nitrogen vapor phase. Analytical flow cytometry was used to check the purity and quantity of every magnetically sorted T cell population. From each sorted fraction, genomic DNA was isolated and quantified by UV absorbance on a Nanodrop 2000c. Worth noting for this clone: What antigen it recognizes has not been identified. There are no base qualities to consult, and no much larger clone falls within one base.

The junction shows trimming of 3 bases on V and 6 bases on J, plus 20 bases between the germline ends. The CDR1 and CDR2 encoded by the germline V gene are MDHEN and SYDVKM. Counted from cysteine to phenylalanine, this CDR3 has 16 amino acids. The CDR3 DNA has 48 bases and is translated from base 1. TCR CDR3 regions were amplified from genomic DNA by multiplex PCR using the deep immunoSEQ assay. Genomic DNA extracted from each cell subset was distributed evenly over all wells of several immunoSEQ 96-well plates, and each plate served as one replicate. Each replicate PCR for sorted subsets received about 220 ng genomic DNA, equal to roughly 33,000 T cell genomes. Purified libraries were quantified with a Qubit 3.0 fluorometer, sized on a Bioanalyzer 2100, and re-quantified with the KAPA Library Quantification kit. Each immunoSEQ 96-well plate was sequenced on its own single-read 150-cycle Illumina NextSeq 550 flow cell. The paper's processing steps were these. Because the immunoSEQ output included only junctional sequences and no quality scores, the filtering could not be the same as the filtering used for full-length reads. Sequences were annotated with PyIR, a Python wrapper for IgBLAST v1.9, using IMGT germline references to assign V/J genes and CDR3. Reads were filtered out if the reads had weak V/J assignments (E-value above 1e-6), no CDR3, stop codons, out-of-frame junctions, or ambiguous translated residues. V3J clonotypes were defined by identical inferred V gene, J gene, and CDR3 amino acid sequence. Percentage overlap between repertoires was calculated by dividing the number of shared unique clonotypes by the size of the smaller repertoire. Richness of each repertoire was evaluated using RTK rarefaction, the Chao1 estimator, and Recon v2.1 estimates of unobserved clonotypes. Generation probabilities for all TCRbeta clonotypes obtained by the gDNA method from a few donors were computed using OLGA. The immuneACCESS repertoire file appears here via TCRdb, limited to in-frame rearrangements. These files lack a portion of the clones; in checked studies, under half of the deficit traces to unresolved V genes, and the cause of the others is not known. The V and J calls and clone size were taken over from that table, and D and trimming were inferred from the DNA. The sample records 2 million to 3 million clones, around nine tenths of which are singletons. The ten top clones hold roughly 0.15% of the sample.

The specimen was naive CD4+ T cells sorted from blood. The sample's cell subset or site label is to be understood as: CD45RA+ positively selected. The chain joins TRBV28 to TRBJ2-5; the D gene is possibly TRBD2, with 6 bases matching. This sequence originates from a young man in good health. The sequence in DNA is TGTGCCAGCAGTTTCACCCTGACTAGTCCTAAGAAGACCCAGTACTTC. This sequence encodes CASSFTLTSPKKTQYF.